The rows below give T cell receptor beta chains drawn from one sample of a study of blood T cell repertoires in COVID-19. Assay used: immunoSEQ multiplex PCR; TCRdb lists only in-frame clones, some missing. The table shows hundreds of thousands of clones, with roughly 91% occurring only once. The sequenced sample consisted of peripheral blood. The receptors originated from a woman between 45 and 65 years old with COVID-19, enrolled during active disease. Each CDR3 is given with its conserved first and last residue. The order of the fields is D gene, V gene, clone size, J gene, CDR3 DNA, CDR3 protein. A D gene is named only where the DNA matches it firmly. Some rows mark clone size as missing; the rest say once, few, many or name a class of expanded clone.

-	TRBV7-2	-	TRBJ1-2	TGTGCCAGCAGCTTCCAGGGTTATGGCTACACCTTC	CASSFQGYGYTF
TRBD1	TRBV11-2	-	TRBJ2-1	TGTGCCAGCAGCTTAGTACGAGGGACAGACTTTTACAATGAGCAGTTCTTC	CASSLVRGTDFYNEQFF
TRBD1	TRBV6-5	once	TRBJ2-3	TGTGCCAGCAGTCGGACAGGGGCCCCCACAGATACGCAGTATTTT	CASSRTGAPTDTQYF
-	TRBV24-1	-	TRBJ2-3	TGTGCCACCAGTGATTCGGCAGATACGCAGTATTTT	CATSDSADTQYF
TRBD2	TRBV25-1	few	TRBJ2-3	TGTGCCAGCAGTGGGGAAGCGGGGGGGCCGAATACGCAGTATTTT	CASSGEAGGPNTQYF
-	TRBV5-1	-	TRBJ1-4	TGCGCCAGCAGCCCACTCAGGGGATCGGGTGAAAAACTGTTTTTT	CASSPLRGSGEKLFF
TRBD2	TRBV13	-	TRBJ2-3	TGTGCCAGCAGCTTAGAAGGGCTAGCGGGGTCCACAGATACGCAGTATTTT	CASSLEGLAGSTDTQYF
-	TRBV5-4	-	TRBJ2-1	TGTGCCAGCAGCCGACAGGCAAGCTCCTACAATGAGCAGTTCTTC	CASSRQASSYNEQFF
TRBD1	TRBV10-3	few	TRBJ1-5	TGTGCCATCAGTGGTGGGACAGGGCGGGACCAGCCCCAGCATTTT	CAISGGTGRDQPQHF
-	TRBV27	-	TRBJ1-2	TGTGCCAGCAGCCCAGATTGGCAGTATGGCTACACCTTC	CASSPDWQYGYTF
-	TRBV27	-	TRBJ2-3	TGTGCCAGCAGTTTACAGGGGACCAACACAGATACGCAGTATTTT	CASSLQGTNTDTQYF
-	TRBV12-3/TRBV12-4	-	TRBJ1-5	TGTGCCAGCAGCCTGATCCTAGATCAGCCCCAGCATTTT	CASSLILDQPQHF
-	TRBV21-1	-	TRBJ1-4	TGTGCCAGCAGCAACGGCGGGGAGGGAGAAAAACTGTTTTTT	CASSNGGEGEKLFF
-	TRBV6-5	-	TRBJ1-1	TGTGCCAGCGCAACAGGGTGGGACACTGAAGCTTTCTTT	CASATGWDTEAFF
-	TRBV18	-	TRBJ2-1	TGTGCCAGCTCACCACGGGCCCCAGGCACTGAGCAGTTCTTC	CASSPRAPGTEQFF
TRBD2	TRBV19	-	TRBJ2-7	TGTGCCAGTAGCGACGGGAGCGGGGGCCGGGAGGAGCAGTACTTC	CASSDGSGGREEQYF
TRBD1	TRBV3-1/TRBV3-2	-	TRBJ1-6	TGTGCCAGCAGCCTGGACAGGGGAAATTCACCCCTCCACTTT	CASSLDRGNSPLHF
TRBD1	TRBV30	-	TRBJ1-2	TGTGCCTGGAGTCTAGACAGGGGGCATGGCTACACCTTC	CAWSLDRGHGYTF
-	TRBV11-2	-	TRBJ2-3	TGTGCCAGCAGCTTAGTTCAGGGATACGAGGTTACGCAGTATTTT	CASSLVQGYEVTQYF
-	TRBV6-5	-	TRBJ1-4	TGTGCCAGCAGAAACGGGATAAAAAATGAAAAACTGTTTTTT	CASRNGIKNEKLFF
-	TRBV2	-	TRBJ2-1	TGTGCCAGCAGTCGGCGGCAGGGTGGGATCTTC	CASSRRQGGIF
-	TRBV6-5	-	TRBJ2-7	TGTGCCAGCAGTATGACCAGGGAAACCTACGAGCAGTACTTC	CASSMTRETYEQYF
TRBD1	TRBV19	-	TRBJ2-6	TGTGCCAGTAGTAGGACAGGGCCAGTCTCTGGGGCCAACGTCCTGACTTTC	CASSRTGPVSGANVLTF
TRBD1	TRBV6-1	-	TRBJ1-6	TGTGCCAGCAGTGAAGTACCCTCGGGACAGGGCGATTCACCCCTCCACTTT	CASSEVPSGQGDSPLHF
-	TRBV10-1	-	TRBJ1-1	TGCGCCAGCAGTGAGTCTTTTTGGCAGGGCAACACTGAAGCTTTCTTT	CASSESFWQGNTEAFF
-	TRBV27	once	TRBJ2-7	TGTGCCAGCAGTTCCTCTCGCGATGAGCAGTACTTC	CASSSSRDEQYF
TRBD2	TRBV7-9	-	TRBJ2-3	TGTGCCAGCAGCTTAGGGAAACTAGCGGGGGCGTACACAGATACGCAGTATTTT	CASSLGKLAGAYTDTQYF
-	TRBV11-2	-	TRBJ2-7	TGTGCCAGCAGCTTGTCCAGCCTCTCGGGCGAGCAGTACTTC	CASSLSSLSGEQYF
-	TRBV5-8	-	TRBJ1-1	TGTGCCAGCAGCTTGGTCGCGGAGAACACTGAAGCTTTCTTT	CASSLVAENTEAFF
-	TRBV30	-	TRBJ1-2	TGTGCCTGGAGTGTAATCCGGCAGAGAGGGCACTATGGCTACACCTTC	CAWSVIRQRGHYGYTF
TRBD1	TRBV11-2	-	TRBJ1-6	TGTGCCAGCAGCGGGACAGCTAGTGCCTATAATTCACCCCTCCACTTT	CASSGTASAYNSPLHF
TRBD1	TRBV30	-	TRBJ2-7	TGTGCCTGGAATACCGGGACAGGGGTTGCCTACGAGCAGTACTTC	CAWNTGTGVAYEQYF
-	TRBV30	-	TRBJ1-1	TGTGCCTGGAGTCGGGGGGCGGCTTTCTTT	CAWSRGAAFF
-	TRBV7-6	-	TRBJ2-3	TGTGCCAGCAGCCCCCAGAGGCGACCCTCGGGCACAGATACGCAGTATTTT	CASSPQRRPSGTDTQYF
TRBD1	TRBV6-5	once	TRBJ1-5	TGTGCCAGCACTCCGGACAGGGGTGGAAATCAGCCCCAGCATTTT	CASTPDRGGNQPQHF
TRBD1	TRBV5-1	-	TRBJ1-1	TGCGCCAGCAGCTTAACAGGGGGGGACACTGAAGCTTTCTTT	CASSLTGGDTEAFF
TRBD1	TRBV7-9	-	TRBJ1-4	TGTGCCAGCACCCGACAGGGGGTTAATGAAAAACTGTTTTTT	CASTRQGVNEKLFF
TRBD1	TRBV7-3	-	TRBJ1-2	TGTGCCAGCAGCTTCGGACAGGACTATGGCTACACCTTC	CASSFGQDYGYTF